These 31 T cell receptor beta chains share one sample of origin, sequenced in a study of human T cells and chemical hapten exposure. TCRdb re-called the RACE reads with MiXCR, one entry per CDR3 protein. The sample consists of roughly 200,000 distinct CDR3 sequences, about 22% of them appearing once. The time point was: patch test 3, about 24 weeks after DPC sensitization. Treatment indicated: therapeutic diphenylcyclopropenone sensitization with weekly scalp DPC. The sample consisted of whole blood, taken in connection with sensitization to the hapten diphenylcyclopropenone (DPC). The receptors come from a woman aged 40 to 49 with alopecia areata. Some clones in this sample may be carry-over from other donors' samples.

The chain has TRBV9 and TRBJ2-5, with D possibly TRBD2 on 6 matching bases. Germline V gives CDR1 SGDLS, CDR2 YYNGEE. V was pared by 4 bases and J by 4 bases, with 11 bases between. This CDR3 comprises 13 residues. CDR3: CASSPGTPETQYF. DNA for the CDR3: TGTGCCAGCAGCCCCGGGACTCCAGAGACCCAGTACTTC. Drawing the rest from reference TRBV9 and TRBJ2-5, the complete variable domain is DSGVTQTPKHLITATGQRVTLRCSPRSGDLSVYWYQQSLDQGLQFLIQYYNGEERAKGNILERFSAQQFPDLHSELNLSSLELGDSALYFCASSPGTPETQYFGPGTRLLVL.

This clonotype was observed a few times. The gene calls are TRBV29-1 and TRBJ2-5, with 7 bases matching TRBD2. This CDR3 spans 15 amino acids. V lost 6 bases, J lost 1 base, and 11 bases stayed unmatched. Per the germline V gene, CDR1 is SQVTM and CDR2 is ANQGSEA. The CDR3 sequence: CSVRGRGGPQETQYF. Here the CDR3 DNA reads TGCAGCGTCCGGGGGAGGGGCGGGCCCCAAGAGACCCAGTACTTC. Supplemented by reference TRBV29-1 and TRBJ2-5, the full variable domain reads SAVISQKPSRDICQRGTSLTIQCQVDSQVTMMFWYRQQPGQSLTLIATANQGSEATYESGFVIDKFPISRPNLTFSTLTVSNMSPEDSSIYLCSVRGRGGPQETQYFGPGTRLLVL.

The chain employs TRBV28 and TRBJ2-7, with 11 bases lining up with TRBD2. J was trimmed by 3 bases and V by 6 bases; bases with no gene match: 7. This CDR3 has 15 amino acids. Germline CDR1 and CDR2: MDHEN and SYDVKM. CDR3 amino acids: CASSRSGRALYEQYF. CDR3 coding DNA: TGTGCCAGCAGCCGTAGCGGGAGGGCCCTCTACGAGCAGTACTTC.

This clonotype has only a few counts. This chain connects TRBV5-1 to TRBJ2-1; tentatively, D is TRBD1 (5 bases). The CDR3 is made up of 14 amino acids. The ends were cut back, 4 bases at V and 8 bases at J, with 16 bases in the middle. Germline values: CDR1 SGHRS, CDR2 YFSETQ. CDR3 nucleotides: TGCGCCAGCAGCCCCCGCACCCTAGGGGATGAGCAGTTCTTC. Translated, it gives CASSPRTLGDEQFF.

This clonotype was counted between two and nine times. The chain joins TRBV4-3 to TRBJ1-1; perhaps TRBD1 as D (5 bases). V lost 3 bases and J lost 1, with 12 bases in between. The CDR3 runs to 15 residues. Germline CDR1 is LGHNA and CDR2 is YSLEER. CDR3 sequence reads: CASSHSSQGNTEAFF. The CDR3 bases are TGCGCCAGCAGCCACTCCTCCCAGGGGAACACTGAAGCTTTCTTT.

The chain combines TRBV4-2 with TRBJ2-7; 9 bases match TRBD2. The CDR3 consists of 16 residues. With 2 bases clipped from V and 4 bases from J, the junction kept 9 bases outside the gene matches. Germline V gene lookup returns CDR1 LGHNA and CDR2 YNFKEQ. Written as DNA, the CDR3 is TGTGCCAGCAGCCAATACGGGGGCGGGAGGGGGTACGAGCAGTACTTC. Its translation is CASSQYGGGRGYEQYF.

Here the CDR3 reads CASSTSGSGIQYF. In DNA form, the CDR3 reads TGTGCCAGCTCTACTAGCGGGAGCGGCATTCAGTACTTC. This chain uses TRBV3-1 with TRBJ2-4; 11 bases fit TRBD2. Germline V gene sequence: CDR1 LGHDT, CDR2 YNNKEL (reference sequence). V lost 8 bases and J lost 9; bases outside the gene matches: 6. This CDR3 contains 13 residues.

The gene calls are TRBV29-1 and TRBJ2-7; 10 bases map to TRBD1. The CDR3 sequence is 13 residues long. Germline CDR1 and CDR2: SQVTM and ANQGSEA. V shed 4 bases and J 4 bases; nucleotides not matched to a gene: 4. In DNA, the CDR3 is TGCAGCGTTGGACAGGGGGCTGGGTACGAGCAGTACTTC. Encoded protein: CSVGQGAGYEQYF.

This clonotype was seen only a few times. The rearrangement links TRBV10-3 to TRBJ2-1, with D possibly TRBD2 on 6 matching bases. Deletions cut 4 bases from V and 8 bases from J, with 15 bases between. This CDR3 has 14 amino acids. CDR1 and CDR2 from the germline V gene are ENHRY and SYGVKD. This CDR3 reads CAISGGGIGYEQFF. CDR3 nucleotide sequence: TGTGCCATCAGTGGTGGCGGGATAGGGTATGAGCAGTTCTTC.

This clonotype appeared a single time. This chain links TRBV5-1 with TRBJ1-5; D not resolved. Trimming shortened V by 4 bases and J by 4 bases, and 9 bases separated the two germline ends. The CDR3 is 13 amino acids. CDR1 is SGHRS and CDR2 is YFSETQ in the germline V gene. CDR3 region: CASSLRPNQPQHF. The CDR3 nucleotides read TGCGCCAGCAGCCTTAGACCTAATCAGCCCCAGCATTTT. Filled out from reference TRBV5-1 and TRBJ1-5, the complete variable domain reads KAGVTQTPRYLIKTRGQQVTLSCSPISGHRSVSWYQQTPGQGLQFLFEYFSETQRNKGNFPGRFSGRQFSNSRSEMNVSTLELGDSALYLCASSLRPNQPQHFGDGTRLSIL.

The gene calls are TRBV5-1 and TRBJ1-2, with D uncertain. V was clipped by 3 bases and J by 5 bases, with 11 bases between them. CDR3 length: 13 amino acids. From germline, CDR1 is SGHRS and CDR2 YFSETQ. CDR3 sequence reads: CASSYEGGYGYTF. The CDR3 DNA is TGCGCCAGCAGCTATGAGGGAGGATATGGCTACACCTTC.

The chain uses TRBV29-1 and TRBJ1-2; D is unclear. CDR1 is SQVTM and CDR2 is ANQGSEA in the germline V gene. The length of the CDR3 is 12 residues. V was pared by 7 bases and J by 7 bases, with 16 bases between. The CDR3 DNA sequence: TGCAGCGCCCTCGAGGATGCGGGTGGCTACACCTTC. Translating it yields CSALEDAGGYTF.

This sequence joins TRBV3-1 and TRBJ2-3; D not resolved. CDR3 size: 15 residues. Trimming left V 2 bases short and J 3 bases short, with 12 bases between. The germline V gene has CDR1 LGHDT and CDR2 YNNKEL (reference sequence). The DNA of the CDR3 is TGTGCCAGCAGCCAAACGAGGCAGAATACAGATACGCAGTATTTT. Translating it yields CASSQTRQNTDTQYF.

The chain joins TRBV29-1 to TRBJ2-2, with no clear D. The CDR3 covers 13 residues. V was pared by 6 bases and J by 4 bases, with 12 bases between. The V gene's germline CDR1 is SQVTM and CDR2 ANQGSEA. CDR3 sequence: CSVARPSTGELFF. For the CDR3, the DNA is TGCAGCGTGGCAAGACCGAGCACCGGGGAGCTGTTTTTT.

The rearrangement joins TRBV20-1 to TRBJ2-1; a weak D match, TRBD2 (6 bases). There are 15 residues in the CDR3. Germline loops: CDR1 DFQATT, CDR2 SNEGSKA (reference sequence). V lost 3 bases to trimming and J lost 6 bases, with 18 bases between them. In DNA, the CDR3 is TGCAGTGCTAGGCCGACTAGAGCCCCCTCCAATGAGCAGTTCTTC. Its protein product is CSARPTRAPSNEQFF.

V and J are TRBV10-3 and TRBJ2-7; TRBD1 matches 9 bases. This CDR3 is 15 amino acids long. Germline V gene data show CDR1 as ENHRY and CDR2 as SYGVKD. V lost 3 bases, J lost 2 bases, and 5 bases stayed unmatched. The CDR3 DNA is TGTGCCATCAGTGAACAGGGACAGGGCCCCTACGAGCAGTACTTC. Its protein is CAISEQGQGPYEQYF.

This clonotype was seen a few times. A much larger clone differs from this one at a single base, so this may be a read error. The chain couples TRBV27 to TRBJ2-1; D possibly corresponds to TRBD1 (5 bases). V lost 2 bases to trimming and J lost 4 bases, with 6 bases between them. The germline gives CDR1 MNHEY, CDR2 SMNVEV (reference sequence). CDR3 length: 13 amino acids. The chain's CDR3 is CASSLDSYNEQFF. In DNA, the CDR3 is TGTGCCAGCAGTTTAGACAGTTACAATGAGCAGTTCTTC.

This chain's CDR3 is CSASLTGNGNTIYF. CDR3 nucleotide sequence: TGCAGTGCTAGCCTGACAGGGAATGGAAACACCATATATTTT. The rearrangement links TRBV20-1 to TRBJ1-3, with TRBD1 identical over 7 bases. Germline V lookup: CDR1 DFQATT, CDR2 SNEGSKA (reference sequence). The CDR3 sequence is 14 residues long. V dropped 3 bases and J dropped 3; count of bases not matched to a gene: 5.

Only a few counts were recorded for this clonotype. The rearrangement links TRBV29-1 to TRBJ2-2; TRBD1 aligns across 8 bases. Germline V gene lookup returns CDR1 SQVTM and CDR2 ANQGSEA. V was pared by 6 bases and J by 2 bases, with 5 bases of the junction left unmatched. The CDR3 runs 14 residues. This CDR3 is CSVRQGYNTGELFF. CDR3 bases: TGCAGCGTCCGACAGGGGTATAACACCGGGGAGCTGTTTTTT.

The CDR3, as DNA: TGTGCCAGCAGCTCCTGGGAGGGCAACGAGCAGTACTTC. Protein product: CASSSWEGNEQYF. The chain is built from TRBV11-2 and TRBJ2-7; 7 bases match TRBD2. The CDR3 is 13 amino acids. Germline values: CDR1 SGHAT, CDR2 FQNNGV. The V gene end was trimmed by 4 bases and the J gene end by 5 bases; junction bases not matched to a gene: 5. The variable domain in full, with the rest retrieved from reference TRBV11-2 and TRBJ2-7, is EAGVAQSPRYKIIEKRQSVAFWCNPISGHATLYWYQQILGQGPKLLIQFQNNGVVDDSQLPKDRFSAERLKGVDSTLKIQPAKLEDSAVYLCASSSWEGNEQYFGPGTRLTVT.

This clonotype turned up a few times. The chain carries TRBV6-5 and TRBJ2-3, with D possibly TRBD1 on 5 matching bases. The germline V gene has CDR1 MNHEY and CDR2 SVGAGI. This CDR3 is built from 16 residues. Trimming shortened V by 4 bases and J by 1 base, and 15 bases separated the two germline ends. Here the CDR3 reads CASSWTARVGTDTQYF. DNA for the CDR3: TGTGCCAGCAGTTGGACGGCCAGGGTGGGCACAGATACGCAGTATTTT.

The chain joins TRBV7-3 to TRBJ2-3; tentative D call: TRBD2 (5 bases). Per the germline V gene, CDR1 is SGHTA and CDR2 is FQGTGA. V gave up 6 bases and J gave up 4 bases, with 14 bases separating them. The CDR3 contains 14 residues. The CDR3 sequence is CASSSPPGADTQYF. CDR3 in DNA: TGTGCCAGCAGTTCCCCACCCGGGGCAGATACGCAGTATTTT. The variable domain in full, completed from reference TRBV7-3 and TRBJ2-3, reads GAGVSQTPSNKVTEKGKYVELRCDPISGHTALYWYRQSLGQGPEFLIYFQGTGAADDSGLPNDRFFAVRPEGSVSTLKIQRTERGDSAVYLCASSSPPGADTQYFGPGTRLTVL.

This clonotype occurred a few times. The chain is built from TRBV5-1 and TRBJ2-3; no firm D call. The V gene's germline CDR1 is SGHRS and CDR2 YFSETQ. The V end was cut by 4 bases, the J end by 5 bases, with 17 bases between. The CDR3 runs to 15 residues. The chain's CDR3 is CASSQIGPNGDTQYF. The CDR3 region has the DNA TGCGCCAGCAGCCAAATCGGACCTAACGGAGATACGCAGTATTTT.

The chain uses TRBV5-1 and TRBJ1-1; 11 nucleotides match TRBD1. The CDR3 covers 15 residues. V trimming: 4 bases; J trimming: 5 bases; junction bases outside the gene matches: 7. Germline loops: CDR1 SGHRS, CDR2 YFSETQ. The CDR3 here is CASSPVGTGGTEAFF. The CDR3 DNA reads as TGCGCCAGCAGCCCCGTCGGGACAGGGGGGACTGAAGCTTTCTTT. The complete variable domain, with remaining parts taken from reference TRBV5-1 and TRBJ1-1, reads KAGVTQTPRYLIKTRGQQVTLSCSPISGHRSVSWYQQTPGQGLQFLFEYFSETQRNKGNFPGRFSGRQFSNSRSEMNVSTLELGDSALYLCASSPVGTGGTEAFFGQGTRLTVV.

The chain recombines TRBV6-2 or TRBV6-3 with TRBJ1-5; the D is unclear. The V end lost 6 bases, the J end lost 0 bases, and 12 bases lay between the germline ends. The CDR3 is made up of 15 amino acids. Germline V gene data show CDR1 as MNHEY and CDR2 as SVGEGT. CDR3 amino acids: CASRYQANSNQPQHF. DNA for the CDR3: TGTGCCAGCAGATACCAGGCAAATAGCAATCAGCCCCAGCATTTT.

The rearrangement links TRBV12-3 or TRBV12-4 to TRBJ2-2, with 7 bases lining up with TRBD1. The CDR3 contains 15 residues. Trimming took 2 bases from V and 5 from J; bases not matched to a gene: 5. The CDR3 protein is CASSLTGDGTGELFF. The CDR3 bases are TGTGCCAGCAGTTTAACAGGGGATGGGACCGGGGAGCTGTTTTTT.

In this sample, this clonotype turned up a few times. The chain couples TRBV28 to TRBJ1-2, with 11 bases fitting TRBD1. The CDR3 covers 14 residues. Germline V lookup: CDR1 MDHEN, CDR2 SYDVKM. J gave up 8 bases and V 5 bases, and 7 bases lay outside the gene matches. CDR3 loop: CASSPGQGAAGYTF. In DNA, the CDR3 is TGTGCCAGCAGTCCCGGACAGGGGGCGGCCGGCTACACCTTC.

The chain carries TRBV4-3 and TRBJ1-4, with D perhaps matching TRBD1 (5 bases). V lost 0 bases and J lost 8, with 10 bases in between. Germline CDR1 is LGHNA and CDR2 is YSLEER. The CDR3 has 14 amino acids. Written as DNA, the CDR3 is TGCGCCAGCAGCCAAGATGGGGGGGGGGAAAAACTGTTTTTT. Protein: CASSQDGGGEKLFF.

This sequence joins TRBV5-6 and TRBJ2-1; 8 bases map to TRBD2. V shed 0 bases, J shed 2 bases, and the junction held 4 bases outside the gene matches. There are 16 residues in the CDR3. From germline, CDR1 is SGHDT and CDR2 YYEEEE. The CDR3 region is CASSLVTSGTYNEQFF. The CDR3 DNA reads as TGTGCCAGCAGCTTGGTCACTAGCGGAACCTACAATGAGCAGTTCTTC.

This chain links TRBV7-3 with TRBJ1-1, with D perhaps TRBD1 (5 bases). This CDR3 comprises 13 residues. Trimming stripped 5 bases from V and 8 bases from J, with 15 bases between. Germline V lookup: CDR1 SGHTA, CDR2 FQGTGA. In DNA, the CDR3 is TGTGCCAGCAGCCCCCAGGAGGGGACGGAAGCTTTCTTT. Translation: CASSPQEGTEAFF.

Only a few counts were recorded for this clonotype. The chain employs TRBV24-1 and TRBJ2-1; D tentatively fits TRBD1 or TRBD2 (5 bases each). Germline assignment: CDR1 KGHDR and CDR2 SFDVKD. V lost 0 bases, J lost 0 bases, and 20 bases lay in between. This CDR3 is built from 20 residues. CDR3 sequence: CATSDLGTRRGASSYNEQFF. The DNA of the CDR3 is TGTGCCACCAGTGATTTGGGGACGCGCCGAGGGGCAAGCTCCTACAATGAGCAGTTCTTC.